These 30 T cell receptor beta chains were sequenced from one sample in a study of technical replicates of blood from a few donors. Produced via immunoSEQ multiplex PCR; TCRdb's table is partial and in-frame only. The sample holds roughly 92,000 clones, 95% seen once. The sequencing sample was made of T cells isolated from PBMCs. The receptors were sampled from a human donor in good health.

The chain combines TRBV16 with TRBJ1-1; D is perhaps TRBD1 (5 bases). Trimming shortened V by 4 bases and J by 7 bases, and 10 bases separated the two germline ends. The CDR3 sequence is 12 residues long. CDR1 and CDR2 (germline): KGHSY, FQNENV. The CDR3 nucleotides are TGTGCCAGCAGCCTCGGGGACTTTGAAGCTTTCTTT. It is translated as CASSLGDFEAFF.

The J gene is TRBJ1-2, the V gene TRBV7-2; a weak D match, TRBD1 (5 bases). V lost 1 base and J lost 0, with 6 bases in between. CDR1 is SGHTA and CDR2 is FQGNSA in the germline V gene. The CDR3 length is 14 residues. The CDR3 bases are TGTGCCAGCAGCTTAGAGGGGTCTAACTATGGCTACACCTTC. Its protein is CASSLEGSNYGYTF.

V usage is TRBV5-1 and J usage is TRBJ2-7, with a possible D match to TRBD2 (5 bases). Germline V gene lookup returns CDR1 SGHRS and CDR2 YFSETQ. The CDR3 contains 13 residues. Trimming cost V 4 bases and J 2 bases, with 10 bases left between them. CDR3 bases: TGCGCCAGCAGCCTCGGACTTACCTACGAGCAGTACTTC. As protein: CASSLGLTYEQYF. Filled out from reference TRBV5-1 and TRBJ2-7, the complete variable domain reads KAGVTQTPRYLIKTRGQQVTLSCSPISGHRSVSWYQQTPGQGLQFLFEYFSETQRNKGNFPGRFSGRQFSNSRSEMNVSTLELGDSALYLCASSLGLTYEQYFGPGTRLTVT.

The chain links TRBV10-3 to TRBJ2-1; 7 bases are shared with TRBD2. Germline CDR1 and CDR2: ENHRY and SYGVKD. The J segment lost 6 bases and the V segment lost 4 bases, leaving 6 bases of the junction unmatched. This CDR3 comprises 14 residues. In DNA, the CDR3 is TGTGCCATCAGTGGGGCGGGAGTGCCCAATGAGCAGTTCTTC. Its protein is CAISGAGVPNEQFF.

The rearrangement joins TRBV6-5 to TRBJ2-7; 7 bases line up with TRBD1. V was pared by 7 bases and J by 2 bases, with 5 bases of the junction left unmatched. Germline-derived CDR1 and CDR2 are MNHEY and SVGAGI. This CDR3 is 13 amino acids long. CDR3 region: CASTGTGAYEQYF. CDR3 sequence (DNA): TGTGCCAGCACCGGCACAGGGGCCTACGAGCAGTACTTC.

The rearrangement uses TRBV7-2 and TRBJ1-5, with D perhaps TRBD1 (5 bases). V shed 2 bases and J shed 6 bases, with 14 bases lying between them. The CDR3 contains 15 residues. CDR1 is SGHTA, CDR2 FQGNSA, per germline. The CDR3 nucleotides are TGTGCCAGCAGCTTACAGGGAATTCTGAGTCAGCCCCAGCATTTT. Its protein product is CASSLQGILSQPQHF.

Concerning this clone: Other nucleotide sequences in the sample specify the same CDR3. The rearrangement links TRBV5-1 to TRBJ2-7, with 11 positions matching TRBD2. In germline, CDR1 is SGHRS, CDR2 YFSETQ. Trimming at V came to 4 bases and at J to 4 bases, leaving 4 bases not matched to a gene. The CDR3 has 14 residues. CDR3: CASSAGTSGYEQYF. The CDR3 DNA reads as TGCGCCAGCAGCGCAGGGACTAGCGGATACGAGCAGTACTTC.

The J gene is TRBJ2-7, the V gene TRBV7-2, with a possible D match to TRBD2 (6 bases). Germline V lookup: CDR1 SGHTA, CDR2 FQGNSA. V lost 1 base and J 0 bases, leaving 10 bases between the germline ends. CDR3 size: 15 residues. The CDR3 region is CASSLGGASSYEQYF. The DNA for the CDR3 is TGTGCCAGCAGCTTAGGCGGGGCCAGCTCCTACGAGCAGTACTTC.

The chain joins TRBV5-6 to TRBJ2-1; D perhaps matches TRBD2 (6 bases). The CDR3 is 17 amino acids. The germline V and J ends were trimmed by 1 base and 4 bases, with 18 bases remaining between them. Germline V CDR1 and CDR2: SGHDT, YYEEEE. As DNA, the CDR3 is TGTGCCAGCAGCTTGATTACGGGAGCGGTAGGGTACAATGAGCAGTTCTTC. Amino acid sequence: CASSLITGAVGYNEQFF.

This chain links TRBV7-9 with TRBJ2-7; unclear D gene. V was trimmed by 3 bases and J by 5 bases, leaving 14 bases between them. The CDR3 totals 14 residues. Germline-derived CDR1 and CDR2 are SEHNR and FQNEAQ (reference sequence). CDR3 nucleotide sequence: TGTGCCAGCAGCTTGATAGAGAGTGCACACGAGCAGTACTTC. This gives the protein CASSLIESAHEQYF.

The genes are TRBV2 and TRBJ2-5; the match to TRBD2 covers 10 bases. CDR1 and CDR2 (germline): SNHLY, FYNNEI. The J segment lost 1 base and the V segment lost 4 bases, leaving 6 bases of the junction unmatched. This CDR3 has 16 amino acids. The CDR3 DNA is TGTGCCAGCAGTGTATTTAGCGGGAGGTTCCAAGAGACCCAGTACTTC. Amino acids: CASSVFSGRFQETQYF.

The rearrangement links TRBV18 to TRBJ1-3, with 7 bases matching TRBD1. V lost 5 bases, J lost 0 bases, and 4 bases stayed unmatched. This CDR3 has 15 residues. Germline V lookup: CDR1 KGHSH, CDR2 LQKENI. As DNA, the CDR3 is TGTGCCAGCTCAACCGGGACAGCCTCTGGAAACACCATATATTTT. This encodes CASSTGTASGNTIYF.

This chain links TRBV7-3 with TRBJ2-1; D is possibly TRBD2 (5 bases). The CDR3 extends over 15 amino acids. Trimming cost V 2 bases and J 3 bases, with 11 bases left between them. The germline V gene has CDR1 SGHTA and CDR2 FQGTGA. The CDR3 DNA follows: TGTGCCAGCAGCTTATCGTCCGGGGACTACAATGAGCAGTTCTTC. Translated, it gives CASSLSSGDYNEQFF.

This sequence joins TRBV11-1 and TRBJ2-7; 7 bases are a match to TRBD2. The J segment lost 0 bases and the V segment lost 2 bases, leaving 7 bases of the junction unmatched. CDR1 is SGHAT and CDR2 is FQDESV in the germline V gene (reference sequence). CDR3 size: 16 residues. The CDR3 region has the DNA TGTGCCAGCAGCTTATTATTTGGGACTAACTCCTACGAGCAGTACTTC. Amino acid sequence: CASSLLFGTNSYEQYF. Using reference TRBV11-1 and TRBJ2-7 for the parts outside the CDR3, the full variable domain is EAEVAQSPRYKITEKSQAVAFWCDPISGHATLYWYRQILGQGPELLVQFQDESVVDDSQLPKDRFSAERLKGVDSTLKIQPAELGDSAMYLCASSLLFGTNSYEQYFGPGTRLTVT.

This chain joins TRBV2 and TRBJ1-3, with no clear D. From germline, CDR1 is SNHLY and CDR2 FYNNEI. This CDR3 contains 14 residues. The V end lost 3 bases, the J end lost 4 bases, and 10 bases lay between the germline ends. The CDR3 reads CASSDGFSGNTIYF. The CDR3 DNA reads TGTGCCAGCAGTGATGGCTTCTCAGGAAACACCATATATTTT.

The chain has TRBV19 and TRBJ1-2; 9 positions match TRBD1. Germline-derived CDR1 and CDR2 are LNHDA and SQIVND (reference sequence). With 3 bases clipped from V and 9 bases from J, the junction kept 8 bases outside the gene matches. The CDR3 is 14 amino acids. The CDR3, as DNA: TGTGCCAGTAGTATGAGGGGACAGGGCTGGCGCTACACCTTC. Amino acids: CASSMRGQGWRYTF.

The CDR3 coding sequence is TGTGCCAGCTCACCCATGGACAGCCTTGGAAACACCATATATTTT. Protein sequence: CASSPMDSLGNTIYF. The chain is built from TRBV18 and TRBJ1-3; D perhaps matches TRBD1 (6 bases). Germline V gene data show CDR1 as KGHSH and CDR2 as LQKENI. The V end lost 3 bases, the J end lost 3 bases, and 12 bases lay between the germline ends. The CDR3 length is 15 residues.

This chain uses TRBV5-6 with TRBJ2-6; D ambiguous. Trimming shortened V by 3 bases and J by 0 bases, and 7 bases separated the two germline ends. The germline CDR1 and CDR2 sequences are SGHDT and YYEEEE. The CDR3 spans 15 residues. In DNA, the CDR3 is TGTGCCAGCAGCTCCCCAATCTCTGGGGCCAACGTCCTGACTTTC. It is translated as CASSSPISGANVLTF.

The V gene is TRBV6-1, the J gene TRBJ2-2; 11 bases are a match to TRBD2. CDR1 is MNHNS and CDR2 is SASEGT in the germline V gene. Trimming cost V 7 bases and J 7 bases; bases outside gene matches: 5. The CDR3 consists of 14 residues. The CDR3 loop reads CASKLAGDHGELFF. The CDR3 DNA is TGTGCCAGCAAACTAGCGGGAGATCACGGGGAGCTGTTTTTT.

The table lists this clone with a count of one. The J gene is TRBJ2-7, the V gene TRBV30, with TRBD1 identical over 8 bases. The CDR3 runs to 14 residues. Germline CDR1 GTSNPN, CDR2 SVGIG (reference sequence). V dropped 4 bases and J dropped 2; count of bases not matched to a gene: 7. CDR3 sequence (DNA): TGTGCCTGGAAGGTAATGGACAGGGCCTACGAGCAGTACTTC. It translates to CAWKVMDRAYEQYF.

V usage is TRBV7-2 and J usage is TRBJ2-1, with TRBD2 matching 7 bases. The length of the CDR3 is 13 residues. The junction had 9 bases not matched to a gene; V was cut back by 1 base and J by 15 bases. Germline CDR1 SGHTA, CDR2 FQGNSA. The CDR3 reads CASSLDRRETPFF. In DNA, the CDR3 is TGTGCCAGCAGCTTAGACCGGCGGGAGACGCCGTTCTTC.

This chain joins TRBV7-3 and TRBJ1-1, with a possible D match to TRBD1 (5 bases). Per the germline V gene, CDR1 is SGHTA and CDR2 is FQGTGA. This CDR3 has 13 amino acids. The V end lost 5 bases, the J end lost 1 base, and 8 bases lay between the germline ends. The CDR3 DNA is TGTGCCAGCAGCGCCGACAGGAACACTGAAGCTTTCTTT. Translation gives CASSADRNTEAFF.

The chain carries TRBV25-1 and TRBJ2-2, with D unclear. This CDR3 has 13 amino acids. Germline CDR1 and CDR2: MGHDK and SYGVNS. V was shortened by 2 bases and J by 10 bases, with 11 bases between the two germline ends. As DNA, the CDR3 is TGTGCCAGCAGTGAAAATTGGCACCAGGAGCTGTTTTTT. The encoded protein is CASSENWHQELFF. Combining the CDR3 with reference TRBV25-1 and TRBJ2-2 gives the whole variable domain EADIYQTPRYLVIGTGKKITLECSQTMGHDKMYWYQQDPGMELHLIHYSYGVNSTEKGDLSSESTVSRIRTEHFPLTLESARPSHTSQYLCASSENWHQELFFGEGSRLTVL.

The chain links TRBV6-6 to TRBJ1-1; 8 nucleotides align to TRBD1. In germline, CDR1 is MNHNY, CDR2 SVGAGI (reference sequence). V trimming: 2 bases; J trimming: 0 bases; junction bases outside the gene matches: 2. This CDR3 has 15 amino acids. The CDR3 DNA follows: TGTGCCAGCAGTTACCAGGACAGGGTGAACACTGAAGCTTTCTTT. Translation gives CASSYQDRVNTEAFF.

This clone is a singleton in its sample. The gene calls are TRBV15 and TRBJ2-3, with D maybe TRBD1 (6 bases). Trimming shortened V by 4 bases and J by 2 bases, and 16 bases separated the two germline ends. Germline V gene data show CDR1 as LNHNV and CDR2 as YYDKDF (reference sequence). The CDR3 loop spans 16 amino acids. The CDR3 nucleotides are TGTGCCACCAGCAAACAGGGCAGATTTGACACAGATACGCAGTATTTT. Amino acid sequence: CATSKQGRFDTDTQYF.

CDR3 in amino acids: CASSLGQGVTDTQYF. In nucleotides, the CDR3 is TGTGCCAGCAGCTTAGGACAGGGGGTAACAGATACGCAGTATTTT. The chain links TRBV11-3 to TRBJ2-3; 9 bases are shared with TRBD1. The J segment lost 3 bases and the V segment lost 1 base, leaving 2 bases of the junction unmatched. This CDR3 region has 15 residues. Germline-derived CDR1 and CDR2 are SGHNT and YENEEA.

This rearrangement joins TRBV5-5 to TRBJ2-2; TRBD1 agrees at 7 bases. V lost 3 bases and J lost 0; bases outside the gene matches: 8. Germline V gives CDR1 SGHKS, CDR2 YYEKEE (reference sequence). The CDR3 spans 17 residues. The CDR3 protein is CASSSLPDRANTGELFF. The CDR3 bases are TGTGCCAGCAGCTCCCTCCCTGACAGGGCGAACACCGGGGAGCTGTTTTTT.

The chain has TRBV19 and TRBJ2-5; 10 bases fit TRBD2. The CDR3 totals 15 residues. V dropped 6 bases and J dropped 3; count of bases not matched to a gene: 7. Germline loops: CDR1 LNHDA, CDR2 SQIVND (reference sequence). Written as DNA, the CDR3 is TGTGCCAGTAGACACAGGACTAGCGGAAAAGAGACCCAGTACTTC. This sequence encodes CASRHRTSGKETQYF.

This chain connects TRBV7-9 to TRBJ1-1; D gene unclear. CDR1 and CDR2 from the germline V gene are SEHNR and FQNEAQ (reference sequence). The V end was cut by 4 bases, the J end by 7 bases, with 13 bases between. The CDR3 is 13 amino acids. The CDR3 reads CASSSSNEDEAFF. DNA for the CDR3: TGTGCCAGCAGCTCCTCAAACGAGGATGAAGCTTTCTTT.

J is TRBJ1-1 and V is TRBV14; no reliable D call. Per germline, CDR1 SGHDN and CDR2 FVKESK. CDR3 length: 14 residues. Trimming took 0 bases from V and 5 from J, leaving 10 bases between them. The DNA of the CDR3 is TGTGCCAGCAGCCAAGAAGAACGGGTAACTGAAGCTTTCTTT. Translating it yields CASSQEERVTEAFF.